These 24 T cell receptor beta chains came from one sample sequenced in a study of T-cell memory formation after mild COVID-19. TCRdb re-called the 5' RACE reads with MiXCR, one entry per CDR3 protein. The table includes about 190,000 distinct CDR3 sequences, around 20% detected once. Sequencing was done on a sample of PBMCs or a T cell subset sorted from them (not recorded which). These receptors came from an adult woman who had mild COVID-19 (a few samples of this study predate the infection). Cell type and time point are not known.

The V call is TRBV6-5, the J call TRBJ1-1; 7 nucleotides line up with TRBD1. The CDR3 consists of 15 residues. Germline CDR1 MNHEY, CDR2 SVGAGI. Trimming took 2 bases from V and 1 from J; bases not matched to a gene: 4. DNA of the CDR3: TGTGCCAGCAGTTACGACAGGGCAGGGAACACTGAAGCTTTCTTT. This translates into CASSYDRAGNTEAFF.

This clonotype was seen more than once but under ten times. The chain employs TRBV20-1 and TRBJ2-3, with 11 bases lining up with TRBD2. Trimming removed 7 bases from V and 3 bases from J; junction bases left unmatched: 9. Germline assignment: CDR1 DFQATT and CDR2 SNEGSKA (reference sequence). The CDR3 is 15 residues long. CDR3 DNA: TGCAGTGTACTAGCGGGGGCTTCTAGGACAGATACGCAGTATTTT. This codes for CSVLAGASRTDTQYF.

This chain uses TRBV30 with TRBJ2-5; 11 bases agree with TRBD1. Germline trimming cut 0 bases from V and 4 bases from J; bases unmatched to any gene: 4. In germline, CDR1 is GTSNPN, CDR2 SVGIG (reference sequence). This CDR3 is 15 amino acids long. CDR3 DNA: TGTGCCTGGAGTGTAGGGACAGGGGGACGAGAGACCCAGTACTTC. Amino acids: CAWSVGTGGRETQYF.

The rearrangement uses TRBV12-5 and TRBJ2-3; D might be TRBD2 (6 bases). V lost 9 bases, J lost 5 bases, and 18 bases lay in between. This CDR3 spans 14 amino acids. Per germline, CDR1 LGHNT and CDR2 FRNRAP. CDR3 protein: CASALSGGIDTQYF. The CDR3 bases are TGTGCTAGCGCCCTTAGCGGTGGCATAGATACGCAGTATTTT.

The genes are TRBV6-1 and TRBJ2-5; 13 bases map to TRBD2. The CDR3 is 18 residues long. V trimming: 9 bases; J trimming: 3 bases; junction bases outside the gene matches: 16. Germline lookup yields CDR1 MNHNS and CDR2 SASEGT. DNA of the CDR3: TGTGCCAGTCGTGGACTAGCGGGGGTCTGGGCCCGCAAAGAGACCCAGTACTTC. Translation: CASRGLAGVWARKETQYF.

This clonotype appeared a few times. V gene TRBV12-3 or TRBV12-4 combines with J gene TRBJ2-5, with D tentatively TRBD1 (6 bases). The germline V and J ends were trimmed by 0 bases and 5 bases, with 16 bases remaining between them. The CDR3 runs to 16 residues. CDR3 DNA sequence: TGTGCCAGCAGTTTAGCAACAGGGTCAGGTGGGGAGACCCAGTACTTC. As protein: CASSLATGSGGETQYF.

This clonotype has a handful of counts. The chain joins TRBV20-1 to TRBJ2-7; D may be TRBD1 (6 bases). Trimming stripped 2 bases from V and 3 bases from J, with 8 bases between. This CDR3 has 12 residues. Germline V gives CDR1 DFQATT, CDR2 SNEGSKA (reference sequence). The CDR3 DNA sequence: TGCAGTGCTAGAAGGACAGACTACGAGCAGTACTTC. Protein sequence: CSARRTDYEQYF.

This clonotype was observed a handful of times. This chain connects TRBV30 to TRBJ2-3; unclear D gene. Germline CDR1 reads GTSNPN; CDR2 reads SVGIG (reference sequence). CDR3 length: 15 amino acids. Trimming removed 4 bases at V and 2 bases at J, with 16 bases between. CDR3 protein: CAWKSKRIHTDTQYF. The DNA of the CDR3 is TGTGCCTGGAAAAGTAAGCGAATACACACAGATACGCAGTATTTT.

V usage is TRBV28 and J usage is TRBJ2-7; TRBD1 aligns across 9 bases. Losses at the gene ends were 5 bases for V and 5 bases for J; bases not matched to a gene: 7. The CDR3 covers 14 residues. Germline V gene data show CDR1 as MDHEN and CDR2 as SYDVKM. The CDR3 reads CASSRTGDGDEQYF. The CDR3, as DNA: TGTGCCAGCAGTAGGACAGGGGACGGCGACGAGCAGTACTTC.

The chain combines TRBV20-1 with TRBJ2-1, with no clear D. Germline CDR1 is DFQATT and CDR2 is SNEGSKA (reference sequence). Trimming took 3 bases from V and 3 from J, leaving 3 bases between them. The length of the CDR3 is 11 residues. The CDR3 region is CSASIYNEQFF. The CDR3 region has the DNA TGCAGTGCTAGCATCTACAATGAGCAGTTCTTC.

This clonotype has at least ten counts. For the CDR3, the DNA is TGTGCCAGCAGCTTAAGTTTTTCGACAGGGATAAAGGGGGAGCTGTTTTTT. Protein sequence: CASSLSFSTGIKGELFF. The chain links TRBV7-8 to TRBJ2-2, with TRBD1 matching 7 bases. Germline-derived CDR1 and CDR2 are SGHVS and FQNEAQ. There are 17 residues in the CDR3. J lost 8 bases, V lost 2 bases, and 14 bases had no gene match.

The chain combines TRBV6-5 with TRBJ2-7; perhaps TRBD2 as D (5 bases). V lost 0 bases and J lost 1, with 10 bases in between. The germline V gene encodes CDR1 MNHEY and CDR2 SVGAGI. This CDR3 is built from 15 residues. The CDR3 spells CASSYSWRTSYEQYF. Written as DNA, the CDR3 is TGTGCCAGCAGTTACTCGTGGAGGACTTCCTACGAGCAGTACTTC.

This clonotype was counted only a few times. The genes are TRBV7-9 and TRBJ2-7, with D possibly TRBD1 on 5 matching bases. Germline lookup yields CDR1 SEHNR and CDR2 FQNEAQ (reference sequence). The CDR3 runs 14 residues. V was pared by 3 bases and J by 0 bases, with 9 bases between. The CDR3 nucleotides read TGTGCCAGCAGCTTGGGGCCGAGCTCCTACGAGCAGTACTTC. This gives the protein CASSLGPSSYEQYF.

The sample holds many counts of this clonotype. The rearrangement uses TRBV10-3 and TRBJ2-7; no reliable D call. The CDR3 totals 14 residues. Trimming took off 10 bases at V and 2 bases at J, with 18 bases between the two ends. Germline CDR1 and CDR2: ENHRY and SYGVKD. CDR3 region: CATLRTHPTYEQYF. CDR3 sequence (DNA): TGTGCCACCCTTCGGACCCACCCAACCTACGAGCAGTACTTC.

The rearrangement joins TRBV28 to TRBJ2-7; tentative D call: TRBD2 (7 bases). Germline V gene lookup returns CDR1 MDHEN and CDR2 SYDVKM. The CDR3 runs to 16 residues. The V end lost 6 bases, the J end lost 1 base, and 19 bases lay between the germline ends. The CDR3 protein is CASSNGGAGYSYEQYF. DNA for the CDR3: TGTGCCAGCAGCAATGGGGGGGCGGGGTATTCCTACGAGCAGTACTTC.

This clonotype was detected only a few times. This rearrangement joins TRBV29-1 to TRBJ1-1; possibly TRBD1 for D (5 bases). Germline V lookup: CDR1 SQVTM, CDR2 ANQGSEA. The CDR3 length is 12 residues. Deletions cut 0 bases from V and 7 bases from J, with 9 bases between. The CDR3 DNA follows: TGCAGCGTTGAAGATCAGGGAGTTGAAGCTTTCTTT. Translated, it gives CSVEDQGVEAFF.

This chain joins TRBV29-1 and TRBJ1-1; D possibly corresponds to TRBD1 (6 bases). Germline V CDR1 and CDR2: SQVTM, ANQGSEA. CDR3 size: 16 residues. The CDR3 spells CSVTDSKWLGRTEAFF. The CDR3 DNA reads as TGCAGTGTAACGGACAGTAAGTGGCTAGGTAGGACTGAAGCTTTCTTT.

The chain joins TRBV6-1 to TRBJ2-5; 10 bases line up with TRBD2. CDR1 and CDR2 from the germline V gene are MNHNS and SASEGT. The CDR3 has 16 amino acids. V shed 8 bases and J 2 bases; nucleotides not matched to a gene: 11. CDR3 bases: TGTGCCAGCGGCCGCCTAGCGGGAGTTGAGCAAGAGACCCAGTACTTC. The encoded protein is CASGRLAGVEQETQYF.

This clonotype has only a few counts. V and J are TRBV11-2 and TRBJ2-7; TRBD2 matches at 7 bases. The V gene end was trimmed by 5 bases and the J gene end by 5 bases; junction bases not matched to a gene: 0. CDR3 length equals 11 residues. Germline V gene data show CDR1 as SGHAT and CDR2 as FQNNGV. The CDR3 region is CASSRGDEQYF. CDR3 bases: TGTGCCAGCAGCCGGGGGGACGAGCAGTACTTC.

This chain uses TRBV15 with TRBJ2-7; D may be TRBD2 (5 bases). Deletions cut 8 bases from V and 0 bases from J, with 11 bases between. CDR3 length: 13 residues. CDR1 is LNHNV, CDR2 YYDKDF, per germline (reference sequence). DNA for the CDR3: TGTGCCACCGGGCTAGCTCACTCCTACGAGCAGTACTTC. This codes for CATGLAHSYEQYF.

This rearrangement joins TRBV3-1 to TRBJ1-6, with D perhaps matching TRBD1 (6 bases). V lost 4 bases, J lost 8 bases, and 12 bases lay in between. The CDR3 covers 14 residues. Germline-derived CDR1 and CDR2 are LGHDT and YNNKEL (reference sequence). CDR3 protein: CASSPRDKDSPLHF. DNA for the CDR3: TGTGCCAGCAGCCCCCGGGACAAGGATTCACCCCTCCACTTT.

The chain links TRBV5-6 to TRBJ1-2, with 7 bases matching TRBD1. There are 13 residues in the CDR3. Germline lookup yields CDR1 SGHDT and CDR2 YYEEEE. V shed 5 bases and J 8 bases; nucleotides not matched to a gene: 9. The DNA of the CDR3 is TGTGCCAGCAGAATTGACAGGGCCGGCGGCTACACCTTC. It is translated as CASRIDRAGGYTF.

The V call is TRBV6-5, the J call TRBJ1-1, with D possibly matching TRBD1 (5 bases). Deletions cut 6 bases from V and 5 bases from J, with 13 bases between. Germline CDR1 is MNHEY and CDR2 is SVGAGI. This CDR3 has 13 amino acids. CDR3 sequence (DNA): TGTGCCAGCAGGGCAGGCGGGGGGACTGAAGCTTTCTTT. It codes for CASRAGGGTEAFF.

The chain uses TRBV4-3 and TRBJ1-1; no reliable D call. This CDR3 comprises 15 residues. Trimming shortened V by 1 base and J by 2 bases, and 11 bases separated the two germline ends. CDR1 and CDR2 from the germline V gene are LGHNA and YSLEER. CDR3 sequence (DNA): TGCGCCAGCAGCCAAGTCGGCAGTATTAACACTGAAGCTTTCTTT. It yields the protein CASSQVGSINTEAFF.